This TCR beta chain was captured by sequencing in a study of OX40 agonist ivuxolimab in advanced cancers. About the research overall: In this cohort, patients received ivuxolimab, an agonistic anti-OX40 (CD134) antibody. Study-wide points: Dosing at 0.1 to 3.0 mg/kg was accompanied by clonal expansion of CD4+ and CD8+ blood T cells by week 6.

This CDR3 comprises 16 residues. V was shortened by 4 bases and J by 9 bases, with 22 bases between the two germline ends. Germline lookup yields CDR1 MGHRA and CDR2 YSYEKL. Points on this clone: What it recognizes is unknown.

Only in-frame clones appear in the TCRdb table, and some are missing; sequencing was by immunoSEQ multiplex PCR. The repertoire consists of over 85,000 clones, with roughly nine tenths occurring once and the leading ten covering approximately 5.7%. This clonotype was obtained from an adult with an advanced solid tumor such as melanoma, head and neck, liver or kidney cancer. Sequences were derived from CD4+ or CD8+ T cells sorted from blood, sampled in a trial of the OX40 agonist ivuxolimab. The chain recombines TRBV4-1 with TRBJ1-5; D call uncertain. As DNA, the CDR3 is TGCGCCAGCAGCCTGCTTGGATCCCTTGGTGGGTCGCCCCAGCATTTT. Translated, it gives CASSLLGSLGGSPQHF.